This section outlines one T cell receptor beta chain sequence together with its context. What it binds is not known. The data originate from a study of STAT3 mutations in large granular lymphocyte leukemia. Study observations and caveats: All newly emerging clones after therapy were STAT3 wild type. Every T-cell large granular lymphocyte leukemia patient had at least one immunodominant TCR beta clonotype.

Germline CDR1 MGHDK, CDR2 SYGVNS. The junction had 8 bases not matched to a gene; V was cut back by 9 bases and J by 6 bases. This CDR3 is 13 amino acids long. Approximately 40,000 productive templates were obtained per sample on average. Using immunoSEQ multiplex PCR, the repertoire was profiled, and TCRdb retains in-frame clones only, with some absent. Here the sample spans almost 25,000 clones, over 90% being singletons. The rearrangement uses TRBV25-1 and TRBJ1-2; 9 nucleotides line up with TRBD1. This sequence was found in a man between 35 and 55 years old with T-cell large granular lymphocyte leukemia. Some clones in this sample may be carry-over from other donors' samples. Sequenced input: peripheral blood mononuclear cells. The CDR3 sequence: CASSSGTGNGYTF. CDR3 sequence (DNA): TGTGCCAGTTCCTCGGGGACAGGGAATGGCTACACCTTC.